The clone carrying this TCR beta chain was detected only a few times. This table comes from immunoSEQ multiplex PCR, and its TCRdb copy is limited to in-frame clones, with some not included. The sample contains fewer than 250,000 clones, around 90% of which appear only once. The record originates from a study of blood T cell repertoires in COVID-19. Germline CDR1 and CDR2: MNHEY and SVGAGI. This CDR3 is built from 14 residues. Losses at the gene ends were 8 bases for V and 3 bases for J; bases not matched to a gene: 8. The study drew participants aged about 18 to 90 years from around 24 US areas. Input material: PBMCs or T cells enriched from blood (not recorded which). The chain has TRBV6-5 and TRBJ1-2, with 8 bases fitting TRBD1. This sequence originates from a man between 50 and 59 years old who had been exposed to COVID-19. The chain's CDR3 is CASSRTGFHYGYTF. The CDR3 DNA reads TGTGCCAGCTCTAGGACAGGGTTCCACTATGGCTACACCTTC.